This T cell receptor beta chain was identified during a study of cytomegalovirus exposure and HLA in healthy donors. Study-wide results and caveats: Presence/absence analyses treated sequencing depth as roughly uniform across donors.

Of note for this clone: Its antigen is as yet unknown.

The CDR3 has 15 amino acids. CDR1 and CDR2 (germline): MNHNY, SVGAGI (reference sequence). Germline trimming cut 10 bases from V and 2 bases from J; bases unmatched to any gene: 8. PCR involved 60 Vbeta and 13 Jbeta primers. The assay was immunoSEQ multiplex PCR, and TCRdb's table has in-frame clones only and misses some. Among roughly 230,000 clones listed, around 90% were seen once. This sequence joins TRBV6-6 and TRBJ2-3; 11 bases are a match to TRBD2. This TCR was recovered from a girl aged 2 to 9 in good health and CMV-seronegative. Material: PBMCs. The CDR3 nucleotides are TGTGCCACCCGCGGACTAGCGGGCCTCACAGATACGCAGTATTTT. This codes for CATRGLAGLTDTQYF.